The entry below describes one T cell receptor beta chain. The antigen remains undetermined. This sample is part of a study of T cell repertoires in cytomegalovirus infection. TCRdb re-called the reads with MiXCR, one entry per CDR3 protein. In the table there are about 360,000 distinct CDR3 sequences, about 32% of which are singletons. CDR3 length: 13 amino acids. V was clipped by 5 bases and J by 6 bases; unmatched bases: 6. The starting material was cultured PBMCs, obtained from culture after CMV antigen stimulation. The chain joins TRBV12-3 or TRBV12-4 to TRBJ1-2, with 7 bases that match TRBD1. The receptor was derived from a human donor in good health (CMV status not recorded). Some clones in this sample may be carry-over from other donors' samples. In nucleotides, the CDR3 is TGTGCCAGCAGTATAGACAGGGCGGATGGCTACACCTTC. It yields the protein CASSIDRADGYTF.